Sequencing of this TCR beta chain was carried out in a study of early T cells in non-severe SARS-CoV-2 infection. Points on this clonotype: Its antigen is unidentified.

Notes on the study in general: Sequences matched to VDJdb favored anti-spike CD8 responses, while private and CD4 specificities were missed.

From the 5' RACE reads, TCRdb called clonotypes with MiXCR, one entry per CDR3 protein. The table shows 55,000 to 70,000 distinct CDR3 sequences, with approximately 12% occurring only once. This CDR3 is 15 amino acids long. Trimming left V 7 bases short and J 4 bases short, with 16 bases between. Germline V lookup: CDR1 MNHNY, CDR2 SVGAGI (reference sequence). J is TRBJ2-2 and V is TRBV6-6, with D perhaps being TRBD1 or TRBD2 (5 bases each). This receptor was taken from an adult who was a healthcare worker with PCR-confirmed SARS-CoV-2 infection or an uninfected control (not recorded which). Sequencing used whole blood. CDR3 coding DNA: TGTGCCAGCACCCCCTTGAGGGACCGCACCGGGGAGCTGTTTTTT. Translation: CASTPLRDRTGELFF.